This TCR beta chain comes out of a study of technical replicates of blood from several donors. Data came from immunoSEQ multiplex PCR; TCRdb stores just in-frame clones and leaves some out. Seen here are tens of thousands of clones, just under 95% observed once, and the top ten hold less than 5%. The CDR3 is 14 amino acids. V dropped 6 bases and J dropped 0; count of bases not matched to a gene: 5. Per germline, CDR1 MNHEY and CDR2 SMNVEV (reference sequence). The sequenced material came from PBMCs. This sequence originates from a human donor in good health. Some clones in this sample may be carry-over from other donors' samples. The rearrangement uses TRBV27 and TRBJ2-7; 7 nucleotides agree with TRBD1. In nucleotides, the CDR3 is TGTGCCAGCAGACCGGGGACAGCCTCCTACGAGCAGTACTTC. This sequence encodes CASRPGTASYEQYF.